The clone carrying this TCR beta chain is labeled medium-sized. Its antigen is still unknown. Whole-study results and caveats: Tumor memory CD4+ T cell TCR gene usage was found to cluster with blood and lymph node memory CD4+ cells and with lymph node naive CD4+ cells. Tumor Tregs overlapped most with tumor, then blood, naive CD4+ cells.

Constant-region reverse primers amplified full-length variable regions, followed by semi-nested Nested Universal Primer A PCR. A single record per CDR3 protein comes from TCRdb applying MiXCR to the 5' RACE reads. The sample has more than 10,000 distinct CDR3 sequences, around 22% seen once. Looked up from germline, CDR1 is SGHRS and CDR2 is YFSETQ. V trimming: 5 bases; J trimming: 1 base; junction bases outside the gene matches: 5. The CDR3 is 15 amino acids. Purified naive CD4+ T cells were depleted of CD25+ Tregs. The receptor comes from a female donor with breast cancer. The V and J genes are TRBV5-1 and TRBJ2-7; 11 bases fit TRBD2. The sequenced sample was naive CD4+ T cells sorted from blood. Subset defined: naive CD4+ T cells, CD4+CD45RA+CD25-. CDR3 region: CASSHTSGGSYEQYF. CDR3 sequence (DNA): TGCGCCAGCAGTCACACTAGCGGGGGATCCTACGAGCAGTACTTC. The whole variable domain, remainder taken from reference TRBV5-1 and TRBJ2-7, is KAGVTQTPRYLIKTRGQQVTLSCSPISGHRSVSWYQQTPGQGLQFLFEYFSETQRNKGNFPGRFSGRQFSNSRSEMNVSTLELGDSALYLCASSHTSGGSYEQYFGPGTRLTVT.